This T cell receptor (beta chain) is drawn from a study of blood T cell repertoires in COVID-19. Study-wide context: Samples representing acute and convalescent COVID-19 were sourced from the United States, Italy and Spain. PBMCs, B-cell-depleted T cells, or T cells provided the cDNA or gDNA that made up the material.

The V end was cut by 5 bases, the J end by 1 base, with 14 bases between. This CDR3 contains 15 residues. Germline CDR1 is SGHAT and CDR2 is FQNNGV. TCRdb's table, derived via immunoSEQ multiplex PCR, lists solely in-frame clones and lacks some. This sample has more than 100,000 clones, with 80% to 85% found just once. The genes are TRBV11-2 and TRBJ2-5; D may be TRBD2 (6 bases). The sequence was collected from a man in his 60s with acute or convalescent COVID-19. The sequenced sample was peripheral blood. In DNA, the CDR3 is TGTGCCAGCAGCCCCGATGGGACTGCCCAAGAGACCCAGTACTTC. Residues: CASSPDGTAQETQYF.